This TCR beta chain was recorded in a study of early T cells in non-severe SARS-CoV-2 infection. Study-level information: Bulk RNA taken from unsorted whole blood was sequenced, leaving chains unpaired.

V lost 3 bases and J 6 bases, leaving 13 bases between the germline ends. This CDR3 spans 14 amino acids. This clonotype was counted ten times or more. The target antigen is unknown. Broader study findings: Database matching using VDJdb favored anti-spike CD8 responses, with private and CD4 specificities left missing.

Individually, cDNA molecules had unique molecular identifiers attached to them. TCRdb re-derived calls from the 5' RACE reads in MiXCR, one entry per CDR3 protein. This sample has about 94,000 distinct CDR3 sequences, with approximately 13% found just once. This TCR was recovered from an adult who was a healthcare worker with PCR-confirmed SARS-CoV-2 infection or an uninfected control (not recorded which). The chain has TRBV12-3 or TRBV12-4 and TRBJ2-3; tentatively, D is TRBD1 (6 bases). The specimen sequenced was whole blood. The CDR3 here is CASSFLGGSDTQYF. As DNA, the CDR3 is TGTGCCAGCAGTTTTTTAGGGGGATCGGATACGCAGTATTTT.